Below, 4 T cell receptor beta chains from the same sample are listed, as sequenced in a study of shared clonotypes between healthy human individuals. TCRdb keeps only in-frame clones here, not all; method: immunoSEQ multiplex PCR. The profile shows 550,000 to 800,000 clones, under 80% of them singletons. Source material: memory CD4+ T cells sorted from blood. Subset meaning: CD45RA-negative fraction. All receptors derive from a woman aged 25 to 39 in good health.

The CDR3 here is CASSPDLGGTGGYTF. The CDR3 bases are TGTGCCAGCAGCCCGGATCTGGGAGGTACAGGCGGCTACACCTTC. The chain joins TRBV5-4 to TRBJ1-2; a possible D gene is TRBD1 (5 bases). V lost 4 bases, J lost 8 bases, and 21 bases lay in between. The CDR3 totals 15 residues. CDR1 SGHNT and CDR2 YYREEE come from the germline V gene (reference sequence).

This chain uses TRBV5-1 with TRBJ2-1; the D call may be TRBD1 or TRBD2 (6 bases each). CDR3 size: 16 residues. CDR1 is SGHRS, CDR2 YFSETQ, per germline. V lost 1 base and J 6 bases, leaving 17 bases between the germline ends. The chain's CDR3 is CASSLLGGDSFNEQFF. CDR3 sequence (DNA): TGCGCCAGCAGCTTGCTCGGGGGCGATAGTTTCAATGAGCAGTTCTTC.

This sequence joins TRBV6-5 and TRBJ2-7, with D possibly TRBD2 on 6 matching bases. CDR3 length equals 14 residues. V was clipped by 3 bases and J by 2 bases, with 11 bases between them. The germline gives CDR1 MNHEY, CDR2 SVGAGI. The CDR3: CASSYASETYEQYF. CDR3 DNA: TGTGCCAGCAGTTATGCTAGCGAGACCTACGAGCAGTACTTC.

This clone was detected a few times. The chain uses TRBV5-4 and TRBJ1-3; tentatively, D is TRBD1 (5 bases). Germline-derived CDR1 and CDR2 are SGHNT and YYREEE (reference sequence). The CDR3 is 14 amino acids. Trimming cost V 4 bases and J 4 bases, with 12 bases left between them. The CDR3 DNA reads as TGTGCCAGCAGCCACCAGGGAACCGGAAACACCATATATTTT. Translated, it gives CASSHQGTGNTIYF.